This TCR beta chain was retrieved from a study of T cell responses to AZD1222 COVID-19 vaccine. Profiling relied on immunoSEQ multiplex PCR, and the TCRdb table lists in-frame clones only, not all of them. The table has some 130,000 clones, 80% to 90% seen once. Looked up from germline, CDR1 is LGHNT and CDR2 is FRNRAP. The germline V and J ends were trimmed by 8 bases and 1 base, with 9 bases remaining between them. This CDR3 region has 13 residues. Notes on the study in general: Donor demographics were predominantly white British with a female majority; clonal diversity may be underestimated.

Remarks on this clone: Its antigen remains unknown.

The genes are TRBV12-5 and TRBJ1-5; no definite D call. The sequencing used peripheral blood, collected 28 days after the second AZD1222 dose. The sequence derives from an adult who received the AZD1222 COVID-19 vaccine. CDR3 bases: TGTGCTAGTCGGATCGGAAGCAATCAGCCCCAGCATTTT. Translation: CASRIGSNQPQHF.